The 19 T cell receptor beta chains below all came from one sample that was sequenced in a study of blood T cell repertoires in COVID-19. The data were produced by immunoSEQ multiplex PCR, yet TCRdb's version contains in-frame clones alone and is incomplete. The sample holds 200,000 or so clones; 85% to 90% are singletons and the top ten take under 3%. Sequencing input: PBMCs or T cells enriched from blood (not recorded which). These receptors originate from a woman aged 40 to 50 with acute COVID-19.

The chain uses TRBV27 and TRBJ2-7; TRBD2 might be the D (6 bases). Germline-derived CDR1 and CDR2 are MNHEY and SMNVEV (reference sequence). V gave up 5 bases and J gave up 4 bases, with 15 bases separating them. CDR3 size: 14 residues. The CDR3, as DNA: TGTGCCAGCAGTCCCCGACTAGGTTTATACGAGCAGTACTTC. As protein: CASSPRLGLYEQYF.

This clone was observed once. J is TRBJ1-6 and V is TRBV30, with D unresolved. Trimming shortened V by 0 bases and J by 9 bases, and 12 bases separated the two germline ends. This CDR3 is 14 amino acids long. Germline CDR1 reads GTSNPN; CDR2 reads SVGIG (reference sequence). In DNA form, the CDR3 reads TGTGCCTGGAGTGTACGGTCGGAGTTTTCACCCCTCCACTTT. It specifies CAWSVRSEFSPLHF. Supplemented by reference TRBV30 and TRBJ1-6, the full variable domain reads SQTIHQWPATLVQPVGSPLSLECTVEGTSNPNLYWYRQAAGRGLQLLFYSVGIGQISSEVPQNLSASRPQDRQFILSSKKLLLSDSGFYLCAWSVRSEFSPLHFGNGTRLTVT.

On this clone itself: At the DNA level, this CDR3 is encoded by other sequences in the same sample as well. J is TRBJ1-5 and V is TRBV19, with 8 positions matching TRBD1. The trim removed 3 bases at V and 7 bases at J, leaving 5 bases unmatched. Germline-derived CDR1 and CDR2 are LNHDA and SQIVND (reference sequence). CDR3 length equals 14 residues. DNA of the CDR3: TGTGCCAGTAGTATTCAGGGGGCGAGACAGCCCCAGCATTTT. The encoded protein is CASSIQGARQPQHF.

This sequence joins TRBV30 and TRBJ2-7, with D perhaps matching TRBD2 (7 bases). The length of the CDR3 is 16 residues. Germline-derived CDR1 and CDR2 are GTSNPN and SVGIG (reference sequence). With 3 bases removed from V and 1 base from J, the gap between germline ends came to 19 bases. This chain's CDR3 is CAWSAGEGRRSYEQYF. The CDR3 DNA is TGTGCCTGGAGCGCAGGGGAGGGCCGTAGGTCCTACGAGCAGTACTTC.

V is TRBV5-1 and J is TRBJ1-5; D gene unclear. This CDR3 is 14 amino acids long. The V end was cut by 2 bases, the J end by 2 bases, with 8 bases between. The germline gives CDR1 SGHRS, CDR2 YFSETQ. CDR3 nucleotides: TGCGCCAGCAGCTTCCGCGGGGGCAATCAGCCCCAGCATTTT. Encoded protein: CASSFRGGNQPQHF.

The gene calls are TRBV30 and TRBJ2-7; TRBD1 might be the D (6 bases). Per the germline V gene, CDR1 is GTSNPN and CDR2 is SVGIG (reference sequence). The CDR3 is made up of 15 amino acids. The germline V and J ends were trimmed by 6 bases and 2 bases, with 20 bases remaining between them. DNA of the CDR3: TGTGCCTGCCAAGCCCCGGACAGTGGTACCTACGAGCAGTACTTC. Its protein product is CACQAPDSGTYEQYF.

The chain carries TRBV2 and TRBJ2-3, with 10 bases matching TRBD1. The germline V gene has CDR1 SNHLY and CDR2 FYNNEI. The V segment lost 3 bases and the J segment 6 bases; nucleotides outside the gene matches: 9. The CDR3 has 16 residues. This CDR3 reads CASSELGQGVGDTQYF. CDR3 coding DNA: TGTGCCAGCAGTGAGTTAGGACAGGGGGTTGGGGATACGCAGTATTTT.

The rearrangement links TRBV7-9 to TRBJ2-7, with 9 nucleotides matching TRBD1. Germline-derived CDR1 and CDR2 are SEHNR and FQNEAQ (reference sequence). V was clipped by 0 bases and J by 6 bases; unmatched bases: 12. CDR3 size: 17 residues. CDR3 DNA sequence: TGTGCCAGCAGCTTAGCGGTTTCAGGGACAGGGAGGTCCGAGCAGTACTTC. It translates to CASSLAVSGTGRSEQYF.

The chain uses TRBV5-1 and TRBJ2-1, with 7 bases identical to TRBD1. V trimming: 4 bases; J trimming: 6 bases; junction bases outside the gene matches: 13. CDR1 and CDR2 from the germline V gene are SGHRS and YFSETQ. This CDR3 has 16 residues. CDR3 sequence: CASSLKGQTGPNEQFF. DNA of the CDR3: TGCGCCAGCAGCCTGAAGGGACAGACGGGTCCCAATGAGCAGTTCTTC.

The J gene is TRBJ1-1, the V gene TRBV12-3 or TRBV12-4, with TRBD1 as a possible D gene (5 bases). This CDR3 comprises 13 residues. Trimming removed 4 bases from V and 7 bases from J, with 13 bases in between. In DNA, the CDR3 is TGTGCCAGCAGTTCTGGAGGGGTGGGTGAAGCTTTCTTT. It translates to CASSSGGVGEAFF.

The chain is built from TRBV13 and TRBJ2-3, with 7 bases identical to TRBD2. V shed 6 bases and J 0 bases; nucleotides not matched to a gene: 6. The CDR3 is made up of 15 amino acids. Germline CDR1 reads PRHDT; CDR2 reads FYEKMQ (reference sequence). The CDR3 coding sequence is TGTGCCAGCAGTCGGGGGGTGGTAAGCACAGATACGCAGTATTTT. Protein sequence: CASSRGVVSTDTQYF.

The rearrangement joins TRBV30 to TRBJ2-5; D gene ambiguous. The ends were cut back, 5 bases at V and 7 bases at J, with 20 bases in the middle. Germline assignment: CDR1 GTSNPN and CDR2 SVGIG (reference sequence). The CDR3 covers 14 residues. Here the CDR3 reads CAWGPDIQTGTQYF. In nucleotides, the CDR3 is TGTGCCTGGGGGCCGGATATACAAACGGGGACCCAGTACTTC.

The chain carries TRBV5-1 and TRBJ1-1; D unresolved. The CDR3 loop spans 13 amino acids. Per the germline V gene, CDR1 is SGHRS and CDR2 is YFSETQ. V was clipped by 5 bases and J by 0 bases, with 8 bases between them. CDR3 DNA: TGCGCCAGCAGGGGGAGGATGAACACTGAAGCTTTCTTT. It specifies CASRGRMNTEAFF.

The chain recombines TRBV28 with TRBJ2-7; D is ambiguous. Trimming took 3 bases from V and 4 from J, leaving 16 bases between them. The germline V gene encodes CDR1 MDHEN and CDR2 SYDVKM. The CDR3 loop spans 15 amino acids. The chain's CDR3 is CASSFPGARSYEQYF. CDR3 sequence (DNA): TGTGCCAGCAGTTTTCCAGGCGCCAGAAGTTACGAGCAGTACTTC.

The V and J genes are TRBV24-1 and TRBJ1-2; 7 bases align to TRBD1. The germline V gene has CDR1 KGHDR and CDR2 SFDVKD. The CDR3 spans 15 residues. Trimming cost V 6 bases and J 7 bases; bases outside gene matches: 13. CDR3 sequence reads: CATSFPTGRGVGYTF. CDR3 DNA: TGTGCCACCAGTTTCCCGACAGGGCGTGGTGTTGGCTACACCTTC.

The chain employs TRBV28 and TRBJ1-3, with D possibly matching TRBD1 (5 bases). The germline gives CDR1 MDHEN, CDR2 SYDVKM. Trimming left V 2 bases short and J 0 bases short, with 11 bases between. The CDR3 covers 16 residues. The CDR3 DNA sequence: TGTGCCAGCAGTTTACGGCAGGGCCCCTCTGGAAACACCATATATTTT. Residues: CASSLRQGPSGNTIYF.

The chain employs TRBV4-3 and TRBJ2-7; TRBD2 matches 11 bases. Per the germline V gene, CDR1 is LGHNA and CDR2 is YSLEER. The CDR3 loop spans 17 amino acids. The V segment lost 2 bases and the J segment 6 bases; nucleotides outside the gene matches: 12. This CDR3 reads CASSQTFSGRGSPEQYF. Written as DNA, the CDR3 is TGCGCCAGCAGCCAAACCTTTAGCGGGAGGGGCTCCCCCGAGCAGTACTTC.

The J gene is TRBJ2-1, the V gene TRBV19; D is uncertain. Germline V gives CDR1 LNHDA, CDR2 SQIVND (reference sequence). V dropped 3 bases and J dropped 7 bases, with 4 bases sitting between them. This CDR3 contains 11 residues. For the CDR3, the DNA is TGTGCCAGTAGTATCCTGAATGAGCAGTTCTTC. Its protein is CASSILNEQFF. The full variable domain, completed using reference TRBV19 and TRBJ2-1, is DGGITQSPKYLFRKEGQNVTLSCEQNLNHDAMYWYRQDPGQGLRLIYYSQIVNDFQKGDIAEGYSVSREKKESFPLTVTSAQKNPTAFYLCASSILNEQFFGPGTRLTVL.

V gene TRBV5-4 combines with J gene TRBJ1-2, with D possibly being TRBD1 (5 bases). Germline V gene sequence: CDR1 SGHNT, CDR2 YYREEE (reference sequence). The CDR3 spans 13 residues. With 5 bases removed from V and 2 bases from J, the gap between germline ends came to 10 bases. The CDR3 protein is CASRATANYGYTF. CDR3 nucleotide sequence: TGTGCCAGCAGGGCGACAGCGAACTATGGCTACACCTTC.